A single sample gave rise to the 5 T cell receptor beta chains below, sequenced in a study of monozygotic twins with inflammatory bowel disease. Each CDR3 protein gets one entry in TCRdb, which reprocessed the 5' RACE reads and gives no DNA. The clone table shows approximately 340,000 distinct CDR3 sequences, with the ten largest holding 2% to 2.5%. Sequencing was done on a sample of blood. These receptor sequences come from a human donor with ulcerative colitis or Crohn's disease, or a healthy co-twin of an affected twin (not recorded which).

V is TRBV18 and J is TRBJ1-1. The CDR3 extends over 13 amino acids. Germline V lookup: CDR1 KGHSH, CDR2 LQKENI. The CDR3 reads CASSPFVDAEAFF.

The rearrangement links TRBV25-1 to TRBJ2-5. This CDR3 region has 12 residues. CDR1 MGHDK and CDR2 SYGVNS come from the germline V gene. The chain's CDR3 is CASSEYGETQYF.

This chain uses TRBV29-1 with TRBJ2-1; no DNA is available, so the TRBD2 call from TCRdb remains unchecked. The CDR3 spans 14 residues. From germline, CDR1 is SQVTM and CDR2 ANQGSEA. CDR3 region: CSAEKTGLYNEQFF.

This chain uses TRBV5-6 with TRBJ2-1; checking the TCRdb D call of TRBD1 is not possible without DNA. The CDR3 has 13 residues. The V gene's germline CDR1 is SGHDT and CDR2 YYEEEE. This CDR3 is CASSLGSAAGGPF.

V is TRBV20-1 and J is TRBJ2-1; TCRdb gives TRBD1 as the D gene, but with no DNA this cannot be confirmed. Germline values: CDR1 DFQATT, CDR2 SNEGSKA (reference sequence). The CDR3 spans 13 residues. The CDR3 loop reads CSASRPWHNEQFF.